This T cell receptor (beta chain) originates from a study of blood T cell repertoires in COVID-19. Looking at the study overall: The United States, Italy and Spain provided the acute and convalescent COVID-19 samples. Sources were T cells, B-cell-depleted T cells, or PBMCs; the material itself was cDNA or gDNA.

Authors' analysis steps: Reference gene primer amplification gave nucleated cell count estimates. Some clones are missing from TCRdb's copy, which holds only in-frame ones; the method was immunoSEQ multiplex PCR. V, J and clone size derive from that table, while D and trimming were established from the DNA sequence. The sample records 200,000 to 300,000 clones, about 91% being singletons. The germline gives CDR1 LGHNA, CDR2 YNFKEQ. This CDR3 spans 16 amino acids. With regard to this clone: The junction departs from the called germline gene at one end, perhaps through a read error.

This sequence was found in a man at least 80 years old with acute or convalescent COVID-19. The V gene is TRBV4-2, the J gene TRBJ1-1; the match to TRBD1 covers 11 bases. Sequencing used peripheral blood. The CDR3 coding sequence is TGTGCCAGCAGACAAGGGACAGGGGGGCTTGACACTGAAGCTTTCTTT. It yields the protein CASRQGTGGLDTEAFF.